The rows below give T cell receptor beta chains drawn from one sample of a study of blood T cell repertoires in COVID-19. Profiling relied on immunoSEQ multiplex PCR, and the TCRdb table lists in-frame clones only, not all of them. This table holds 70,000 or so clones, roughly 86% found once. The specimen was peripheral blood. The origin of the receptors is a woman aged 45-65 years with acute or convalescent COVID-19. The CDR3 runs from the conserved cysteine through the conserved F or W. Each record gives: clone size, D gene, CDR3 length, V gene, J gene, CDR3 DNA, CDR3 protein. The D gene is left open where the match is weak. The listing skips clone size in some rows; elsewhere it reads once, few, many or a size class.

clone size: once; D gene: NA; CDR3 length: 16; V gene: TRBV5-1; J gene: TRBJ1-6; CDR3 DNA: TGCGCCAGCAGCTTGGGTTCGCGGGGAACTGATTCACCCCTCCACTTT; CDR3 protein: CASSLGSRGTDSPLHF
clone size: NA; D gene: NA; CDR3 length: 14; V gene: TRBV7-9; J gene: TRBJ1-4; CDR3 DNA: TGTGCCAGCAGCCACAGGGATTTGGATGAAAAACTGTTTTTT; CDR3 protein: CASSHRDLDEKLFF
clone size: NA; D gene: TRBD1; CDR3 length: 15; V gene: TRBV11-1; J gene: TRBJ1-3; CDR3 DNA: TGTGCCAGCAGCGTACAGGGGGCGACTGGAAACACCATATATTTT; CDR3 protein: CASSVQGATGNTIYF
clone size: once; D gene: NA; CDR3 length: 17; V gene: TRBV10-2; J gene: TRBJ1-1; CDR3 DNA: TGCGCCAGCAGGGTGGGCGTAATAAGGGGAATGAACACTGAAGCTTTCTTT; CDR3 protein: CASRVGVIRGMNTEAFF
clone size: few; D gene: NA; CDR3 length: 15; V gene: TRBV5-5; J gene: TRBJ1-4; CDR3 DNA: TGTGCCAGCAGCTCGGGGAGCTATGGTAGGGAAAAACTGTTTTTT; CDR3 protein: CASSSGSYGREKLFF
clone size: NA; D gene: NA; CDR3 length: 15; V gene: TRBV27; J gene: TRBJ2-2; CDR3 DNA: TGTGCCAGCAACCCACACGCGGGGTCCACCGGGGAGCTGTTTTTT; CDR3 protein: CASNPHAGSTGELFF
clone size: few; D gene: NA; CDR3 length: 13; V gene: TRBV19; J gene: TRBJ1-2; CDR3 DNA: TGTGCCAGTAGTATGGGGGCAAACTATGGCTACACCTTC; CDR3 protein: CASSMGANYGYTF
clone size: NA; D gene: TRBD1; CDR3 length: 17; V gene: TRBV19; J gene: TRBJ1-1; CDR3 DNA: TGTGCCAGTAGTGCACGGCGAGGACAGGGTGCACACACTGAAGCTTTCTTT; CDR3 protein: CASSARRGQGAHTEAFF
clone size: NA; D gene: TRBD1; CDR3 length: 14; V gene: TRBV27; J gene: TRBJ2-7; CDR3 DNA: TGTGCCAGCAGTTTAGGGACAGGGCCCTACGAGCAGTACTTC; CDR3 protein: CASSLGTGPYEQYF
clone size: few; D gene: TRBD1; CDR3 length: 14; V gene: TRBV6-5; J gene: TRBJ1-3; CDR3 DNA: TGTGCCAGTAAGACAGGGGCCTCTGGAAACACCATATATTTT; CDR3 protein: CASKTGASGNTIYF
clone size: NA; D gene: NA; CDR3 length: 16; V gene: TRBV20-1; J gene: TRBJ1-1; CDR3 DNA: TGCAGTGCTAGTGATTTTACGCAGCCGACATGGGCTGAAGCTTTCTTT; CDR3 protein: CSASDFTQPTWAEAFF
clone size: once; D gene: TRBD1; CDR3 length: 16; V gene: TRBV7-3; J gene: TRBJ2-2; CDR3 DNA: TGTGCCAGCAGCTTTCCAGGGGGTGCGGTCACCGGGGAGCTGTTTTTT; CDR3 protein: CASSFPGGAVTGELFF
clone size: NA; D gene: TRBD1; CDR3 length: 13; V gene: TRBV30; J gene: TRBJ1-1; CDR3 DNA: TGTGCCTCAACCGGGACAGGGGGCACTGAAGCTTTCTTT; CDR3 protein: CASTGTGGTEAFF
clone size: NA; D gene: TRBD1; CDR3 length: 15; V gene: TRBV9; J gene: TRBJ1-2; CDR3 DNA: TGTGCCAGCAGCCCCAACAGGGGGACTAACTATGGCTACACCTTC; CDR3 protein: CASSPNRGTNYGYTF
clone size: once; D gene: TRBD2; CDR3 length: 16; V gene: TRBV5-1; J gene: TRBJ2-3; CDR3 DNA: TGCGCCAGCAGCTTGGATGGCGGGGGGGTACAAGATACGCAGTATTTT; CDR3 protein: CASSLDGGGVQDTQYF
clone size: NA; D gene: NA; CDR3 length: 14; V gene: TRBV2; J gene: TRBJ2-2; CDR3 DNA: TGTGCCAGCAGTGGACGGGTGAACACCGGGGAGCTGTTTTTT; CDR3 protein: CASSGRVNTGELFF
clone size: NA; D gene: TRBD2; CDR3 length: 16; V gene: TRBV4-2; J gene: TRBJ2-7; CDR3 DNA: TGTGCCAGCAGCCAAGATCTGGGACTAGCGGGAGGGGTGCAGTACTTC; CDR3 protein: CASSQDLGLAGGVQYF
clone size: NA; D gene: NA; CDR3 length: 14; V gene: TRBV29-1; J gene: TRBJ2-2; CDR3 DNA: TGCAGCGTTGAAGGGGACTTCAACACCGGGGAGCTGTTTTTT; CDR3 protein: CSVEGDFNTGELFF
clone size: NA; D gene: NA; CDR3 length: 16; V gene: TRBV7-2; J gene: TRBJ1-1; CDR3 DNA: TGTGCCAGCAGCGTCGACTCACCCTCCTGGAACACTGAAGCTTTCTTT; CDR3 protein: CASSVDSPSWNTEAFF
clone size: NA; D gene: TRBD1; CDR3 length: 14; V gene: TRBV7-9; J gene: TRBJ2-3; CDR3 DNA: TGTGCCAGCAGCTTACGACAGGGTGCAGATACGCAGTATTTT; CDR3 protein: CASSLRQGADTQYF
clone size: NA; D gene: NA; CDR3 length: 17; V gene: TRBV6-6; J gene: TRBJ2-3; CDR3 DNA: TGTGCCAGCAGTCCCCGGGGTAGCGGCACTTACACAGATACGCAGTATTTT; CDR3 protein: CASSPRGSGTYTDTQYF
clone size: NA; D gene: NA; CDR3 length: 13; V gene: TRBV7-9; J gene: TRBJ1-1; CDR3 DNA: TGTGCCAGCAGCTTCGGGGGGAACACTGAAGCTTTCTTT; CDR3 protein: CASSFGGNTEAFF
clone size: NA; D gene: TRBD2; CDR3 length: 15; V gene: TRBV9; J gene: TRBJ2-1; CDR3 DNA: TGTGCCAGCAGCGTAGGTCTAGCGGGGGGCTATGAGCAGTTCTTC; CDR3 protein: CASSVGLAGGYEQFF
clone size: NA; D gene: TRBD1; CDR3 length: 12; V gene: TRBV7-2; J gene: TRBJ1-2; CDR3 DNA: TGTGCCAGCAGCCAGGGACAGTATGGCTACACCTTC; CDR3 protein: CASSQGQYGYTF
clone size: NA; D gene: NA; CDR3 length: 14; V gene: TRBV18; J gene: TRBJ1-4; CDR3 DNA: TGTGCCAGCTCCCTAGGTGCAACTAATGAAAAACTGTTTTTT; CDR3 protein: CASSLGATNEKLFF
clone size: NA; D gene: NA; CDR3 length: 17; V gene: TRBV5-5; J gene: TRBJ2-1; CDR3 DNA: TGTGCCAGCAGCTTGCCAAAAACTAGCTTATCCTACAATGAGCAGTTCTTC; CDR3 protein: CASSLPKTSLSYNEQFF
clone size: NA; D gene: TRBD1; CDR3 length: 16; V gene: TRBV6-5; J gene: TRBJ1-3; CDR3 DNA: TGTGCCAGCAGTTCGCCCCGGGACAGCGGACCGAACACCATATATTTT; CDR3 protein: CASSSPRDSGPNTIYF
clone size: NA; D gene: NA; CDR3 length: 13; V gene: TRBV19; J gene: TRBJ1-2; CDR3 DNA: TGTGCCAGTAGTCCACAGCTTAACTATGGCTACACCTTC; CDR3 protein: CASSPQLNYGYTF
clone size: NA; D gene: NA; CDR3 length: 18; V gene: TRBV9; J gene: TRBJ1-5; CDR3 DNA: TGTGCCAGCAGCCCCCGCAGGGGTCGACAAGATAGCAATCAGCCCCAGCATTTT; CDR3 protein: CASSPRRGRQDSNQPQHF
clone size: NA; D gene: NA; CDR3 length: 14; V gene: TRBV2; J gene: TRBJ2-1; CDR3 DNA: TGTGCCAGCAGTGAATTGCGCAGGATGTATGAGCAGTTCTTC; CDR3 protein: CASSELRRMYEQFF
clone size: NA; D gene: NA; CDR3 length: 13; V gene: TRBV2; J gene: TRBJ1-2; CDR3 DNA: TGTGCCAGCACCTGGAGTGGCAGCTATGGCTACACCTTC; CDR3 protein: CASTWSGSYGYTF
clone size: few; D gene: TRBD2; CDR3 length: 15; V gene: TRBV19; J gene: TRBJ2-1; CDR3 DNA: TGTGCCAGTAGAACCGGGACTAGCGGGAATAATGAGCAGTTCTTC; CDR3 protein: CASRTGTSGNNEQFF
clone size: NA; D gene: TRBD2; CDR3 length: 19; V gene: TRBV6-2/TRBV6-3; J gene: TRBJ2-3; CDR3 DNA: TGTGCCAGCAGTTACTCGATGCGGGAGGGCTGGACTAGCACAGATACGCAGTATTTT; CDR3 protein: CASSYSMREGWTSTDTQYF
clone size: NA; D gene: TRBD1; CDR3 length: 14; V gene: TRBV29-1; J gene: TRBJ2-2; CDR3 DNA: TGCAGCGTTACCGGACAGGGGATCACCGGGGAGCTGTTTTTT; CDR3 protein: CSVTGQGITGELFF
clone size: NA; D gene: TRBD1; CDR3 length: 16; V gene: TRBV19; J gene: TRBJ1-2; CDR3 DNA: TGTGCCAGCTTACGATCGACAGGGGGCTACGGCTATGGCTACACCTTC; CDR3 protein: CASLRSTGGYGYGYTF
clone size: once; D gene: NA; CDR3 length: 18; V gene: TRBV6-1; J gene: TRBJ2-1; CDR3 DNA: TGTGCCAGCAGTGAATTTTCGACTAGGAGGTTCTCCTACAATGAGCAGTTCTTC; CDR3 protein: CASSEFSTRRFSYNEQFF
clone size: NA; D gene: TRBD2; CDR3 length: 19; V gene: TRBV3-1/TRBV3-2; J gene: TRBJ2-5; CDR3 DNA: TGTGCCAGCAGCCAAGATATTTGGACTAAGCGGGAGAGTCAAGAGACCCAGTACTTC; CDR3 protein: CASSQDIWTKRESQETQYF
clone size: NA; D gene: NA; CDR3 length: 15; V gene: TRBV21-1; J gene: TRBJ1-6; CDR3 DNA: TGTGCCAGCAGCATGGGCAGCTCCTATAATTCACCCCTCCACTTT; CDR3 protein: CASSMGSSYNSPLHF
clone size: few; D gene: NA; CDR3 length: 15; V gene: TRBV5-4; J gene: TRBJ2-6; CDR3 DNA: TGTGCCAGCAGCTTCAGGGGTGCTGGGGCCAACGTCCTGACTTTC; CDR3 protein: CASSFRGAGANVLTF
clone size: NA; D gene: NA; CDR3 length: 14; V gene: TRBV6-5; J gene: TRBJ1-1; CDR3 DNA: TGTGCCAGCACCGTTCCCGGGGGGAGCGCTGAAGCTTTCTTT; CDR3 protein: CASTVPGGSAEAFF
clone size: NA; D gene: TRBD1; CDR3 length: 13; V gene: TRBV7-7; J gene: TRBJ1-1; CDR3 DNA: TGTGCTAGCAGCACTGGGACAGACACTGAAGCTTTCTTT; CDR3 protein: CASSTGTDTEAFF
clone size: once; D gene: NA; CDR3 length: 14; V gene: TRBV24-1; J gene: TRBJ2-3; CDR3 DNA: TGTGCCACCAGTGACCCCCAGGGGATGGGTACGCAGTATTTT; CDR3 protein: CATSDPQGMGTQYF
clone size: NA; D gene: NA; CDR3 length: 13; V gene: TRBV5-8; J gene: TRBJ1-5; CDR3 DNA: TGTGCCAGCAGCTTGGGCGATAATCAGCCCCAGCATTTT; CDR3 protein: CASSLGDNQPQHF
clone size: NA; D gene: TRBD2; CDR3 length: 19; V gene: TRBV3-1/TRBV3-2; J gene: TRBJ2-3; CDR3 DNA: TGTGCCAGCAGCCAAGATCAACTAGCGGGGGGGCTGGGCACAGATACGCAGTATTTT; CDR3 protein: CASSQDQLAGGLGTDTQYF
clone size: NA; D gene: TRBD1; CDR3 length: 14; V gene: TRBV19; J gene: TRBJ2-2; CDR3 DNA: TGTGCCAGTAGCGGACAGGGGAACACCGGGGAGCTGTTTTTT; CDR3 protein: CASSGQGNTGELFF
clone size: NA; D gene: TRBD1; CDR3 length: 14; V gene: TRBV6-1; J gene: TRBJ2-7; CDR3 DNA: TGTGCCAGCAGTGAACAGGGACAGTTGTACGAGCAGTACTTC; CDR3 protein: CASSEQGQLYEQYF
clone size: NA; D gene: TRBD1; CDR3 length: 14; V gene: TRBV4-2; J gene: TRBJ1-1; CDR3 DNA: TGTGCCAGCAGTCTAACAGGGGGCAACACTGAAGCTTTCTTT; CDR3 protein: CASSLTGGNTEAFF
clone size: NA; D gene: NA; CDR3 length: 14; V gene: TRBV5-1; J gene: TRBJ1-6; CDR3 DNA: TGCGCCAGCAGCTCCCAGGGGAGTCAATCACCCCTCCACTTT; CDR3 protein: CASSSQGSQSPLHF